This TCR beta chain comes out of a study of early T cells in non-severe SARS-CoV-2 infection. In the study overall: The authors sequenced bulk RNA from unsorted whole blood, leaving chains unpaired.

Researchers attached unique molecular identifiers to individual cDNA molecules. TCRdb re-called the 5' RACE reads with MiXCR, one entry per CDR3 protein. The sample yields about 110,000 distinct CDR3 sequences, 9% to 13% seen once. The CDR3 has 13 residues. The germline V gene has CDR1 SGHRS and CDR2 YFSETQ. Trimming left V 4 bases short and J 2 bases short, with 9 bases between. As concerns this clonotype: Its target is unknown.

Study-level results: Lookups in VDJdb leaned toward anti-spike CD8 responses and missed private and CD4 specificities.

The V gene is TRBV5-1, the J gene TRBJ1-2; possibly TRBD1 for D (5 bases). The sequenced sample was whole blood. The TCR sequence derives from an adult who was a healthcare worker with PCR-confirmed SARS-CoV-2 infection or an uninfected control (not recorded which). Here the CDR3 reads CASSGGLNYGYTF. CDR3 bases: TGCGCCAGCAGCGGGGGACTCAACTATGGCTACACCTTC.